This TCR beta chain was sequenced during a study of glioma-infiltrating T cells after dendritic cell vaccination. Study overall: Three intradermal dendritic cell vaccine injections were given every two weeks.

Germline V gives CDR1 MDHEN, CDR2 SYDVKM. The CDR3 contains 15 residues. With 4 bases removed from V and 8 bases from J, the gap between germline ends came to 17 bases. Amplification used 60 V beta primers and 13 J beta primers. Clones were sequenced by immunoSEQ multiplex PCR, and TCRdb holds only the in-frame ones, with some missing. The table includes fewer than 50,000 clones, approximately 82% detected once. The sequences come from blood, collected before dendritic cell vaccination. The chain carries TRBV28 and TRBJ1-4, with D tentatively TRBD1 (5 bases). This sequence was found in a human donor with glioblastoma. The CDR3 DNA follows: TGTGCCAGCAGTTCTCCAGGAGGGGCGGGAGAAAAACTGTTTTTT. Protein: CASSSPGGAGEKLFF.